The 30 T cell receptor beta chains presented below share a single source sample, sequenced in a study of control samples from healthy donors and cancer patients. The protocol was immunoSEQ multiplex PCR, while the TCRdb copy is restricted to in-frame clones and leaves out a portion. The sample lists around 200,000 clones, roughly 89% occurring once. The sample taken for sequencing was blood. The receptors derive from a woman aged 30 to 39 in good health.

The gene calls are TRBV19 and TRBJ1-1; 8 bases are shared with TRBD1. This CDR3 region has 15 residues. The germline V gene encodes CDR1 LNHDA and CDR2 SQIVND (reference sequence). Trimming cost V 4 bases and J 4 bases; bases outside gene matches: 8. CDR3 coding DNA: TGTGCCAGTAGTAGGACAGGGCTTAGGGCCACTGAAGCTTTCTTT. Encoded protein: CASSRTGLRATEAFF.

V gene TRBV2 combines with J gene TRBJ2-2; D uncertain. The germline V and J ends were trimmed by 1 base and 6 bases, with 3 bases remaining between them. The CDR3 consists of 12 residues. Germline V lookup: CDR1 SNHLY, CDR2 FYNNEI. Here the CDR3 reads CASSEGAGELFF. In DNA, the CDR3 is TGTGCCAGCAGTGAAGGTGCCGGGGAGCTGTTTTTT.

This rearrangement joins TRBV2 to TRBJ1-3, with 8 positions matching TRBD1. V lost 1 base and J lost 0; bases outside the gene matches: 2. CDR3 length: 16 amino acids. Germline V gene sequence: CDR1 SNHLY, CDR2 FYNNEI. Here the CDR3 reads CASSEDRGYSGNTIYF. The CDR3 DNA sequence: TGTGCCAGCAGTGAAGACAGGGGGTACTCTGGAAACACCATATATTTT.

The J gene is TRBJ2-3, the V gene TRBV18, with D uncertain. The CDR3 has 16 residues. In germline, CDR1 is KGHSH, CDR2 LQKENI. Between the trimmed V and J ends, which lost 0 bases and 0 bases, there was a span of 10 bases. CDR3: CASSPPWGTSTDTQYF. CDR3 in DNA: TGTGCCAGCTCACCACCTTGGGGTACTAGCACAGATACGCAGTATTTT. Full variable domain (remainder filled in from reference TRBV18 and TRBJ2-3): NAGVMQNPRHLVRRRGQEARLRCSPMKGHSHVYWYRQLPEEGLKFMVYLQKENIIDESGMPKERFSAEFPKEGPSILRIQQVVRGDSAAYFCASSPPWGTSTDTQYFGPGTRLTVL.

This sequence joins TRBV2 and TRBJ2-3, with 12 bases lining up with TRBD1. The CDR3 is 14 amino acids. Germline-derived CDR1 and CDR2 are SNHLY and FYNNEI. The junction had 5 bases not matched to a gene; V was cut back by 6 bases and J by 7 bases. CDR3 DNA: TGTGCCAGCAGCCGGGACAGGGGGCGGAATACGCAGTATTTT. It encodes CASSRDRGRNTQYF.

The gene calls are TRBV3-1 (or the pseudogene TRBV3-2) and TRBJ2-4, with 8 bases aligning to TRBD2. With 1 base clipped from V and 3 bases from J, the junction kept 2 bases outside the gene matches. The CDR3 is made up of 15 amino acids. Germline V gene data show CDR1 as LGHDT and CDR2 as YNNKEL (reference sequence). CDR3 nucleotides: TGTGCCAGCAGCCAAGGCGGGGGGTACAAAAACATTCAGTACTTC. The encoded protein is CASSQGGGYKNIQYF.

CDR3: CASTASNEKLFF. As DNA, the CDR3 is TGTGCCAGCACCGCCAGTAATGAAAAACTGTTTTTT. The chain has TRBV12-3 or TRBV12-4 and TRBJ1-4, with D unresolved. With 7 bases removed from V and 4 bases from J, the gap between germline ends came to 7 bases. The CDR3 runs to 12 residues.

This chain's CDR3 is CASSYSDRNTEAFF. In DNA, the CDR3 is TGTGCCAGCAGTTACTCGGACAGGAACACTGAAGCTTTCTTT. This rearrangement joins TRBV6-2 or TRBV6-3 to TRBJ1-1, with D possibly TRBD1 on 6 matching bases. The CDR3 extends over 14 amino acids. Germline values: CDR1 MNHEY, CDR2 SVGEGT. V was trimmed by 0 bases and J by 1 base, leaving 6 bases between them.

The genes are TRBV7-3 and TRBJ1-2; TRBD1 matches 7 bases. Germline CDR1 SGHTA, CDR2 FQGTGA. The CDR3 consists of 14 residues. V lost 5 bases to trimming and J lost 1 base; unmatched junction nucleotides: 4. The CDR3 DNA sequence: TGTGCCAGCAGCCTACAGGGGCTTAACTATGGCTACACCTTC. Its protein product is CASSLQGLNYGYTF.

The chain combines TRBV7-9 with TRBJ1-2; TRBD1 aligns across 8 bases. Germline lookup yields CDR1 SEHNR and CDR2 FQNEAQ (reference sequence). The CDR3 has 15 residues. Trimming took 0 bases from V and 4 from J; bases not matched to a gene: 4. The CDR3 DNA reads as TGTGCCAGCAGCTTAGCTCTCACAGGGGGCTATGGCTACACCTTC. It yields the protein CASSLALTGGYGYTF.

The chain joins TRBV7-2 to TRBJ2-7; D perhaps matches TRBD2 (5 bases). CDR1 is SGHTA, CDR2 FQGNSA, per germline. There are 13 residues in the CDR3. V dropped 0 bases and J dropped 9 bases, with 12 bases sitting between them. The CDR3 region has the DNA TGTGCCAGCAGCTTAGCCCTCCTAGCCGTGCAGTACTTC. As protein: CASSLALLAVQYF.

V gene TRBV7-6 combines with J gene TRBJ2-7, with TRBD1 matching 11 bases. V shed 1 base, J shed 2 bases, and the junction held 7 bases outside the gene matches. This CDR3 has 17 residues. The germline CDR1 and CDR2 sequences are SGHVS and FNYEAQ. The CDR3: CASSLGTGGGNAYEQYF. The CDR3 DNA reads TGTGCCAGCAGCTTAGGGACAGGGGGCGGTAATGCCTACGAGCAGTACTTC.

V usage is TRBV7-9 and J usage is TRBJ2-1; 8 nucleotides agree with TRBD2. CDR1 is SEHNR, CDR2 FQNEAQ, per germline (reference sequence). The CDR3 length is 12 residues. J gave up 6 bases and V 8 bases, and 3 bases lay outside the gene matches. Here the CDR3 reads CASLGTSNEQFF. Here the CDR3 DNA reads TGTGCCAGCTTAGGGACTAGCAATGAGCAGTTCTTC.

This clone appeared once. The chain is built from TRBV5-1 and TRBJ2-5, with D perhaps matching TRBD2 (5 bases). The CDR3 has 14 residues. From germline, CDR1 is SGHRS and CDR2 YFSETQ. Trimming removed 1 base from V and 5 bases from J, with 12 bases in between. The CDR3 DNA reads as TGCGCCAGCAGCTTGTGGGGTCCGGGGGAGACCCAGTACTTC. Protein sequence: CASSLWGPGETQYF.

The CDR3, as DNA: TGCAGCGTGGATGACACAGGTTACAATGAGCAGTTCTTC. Translating gives CSVDDTGYNEQFF. V usage is TRBV29-1 and J usage is TRBJ2-1; a possible D gene is TRBD1 (5 bases). Germline assignment: CDR1 SQVTM and CDR2 ANQGSEA. This CDR3 has 13 residues. V was trimmed by 6 bases and J by 4 bases, leaving 13 bases between them.

CDR3 nucleotide sequence: TGTGCCAGCAGCGCCACCCCACAGGGGGCTGGAAACACCATATATTTT. Amino acids: CASSATPQGAGNTIYF. The V call is TRBV9, the J call TRBJ1-3, with TRBD1 identical over 8 bases. The CDR3 contains 16 residues. Trimming cost V 3 bases and J 2 bases; bases outside gene matches: 7. The germline gives CDR1 SGDLS, CDR2 YYNGEE.

The chain is built from TRBV2 and TRBJ2-7; D ambiguous. The CDR3 is made up of 16 amino acids. Germline lookup yields CDR1 SNHLY and CDR2 FYNNEI. V lost 2 bases to trimming and J lost 0 bases, with 14 bases between them. CDR3 nucleotide sequence: TGTGCCAGCAGTGAATGGGTAGGCCCGACCTCCTACGAGCAGTACTTC. This gives the protein CASSEWVGPTSYEQYF. The full variable domain, rest sourced from reference TRBV2 and TRBJ2-7, is EPEVTQTPSHQVTQMGQEVILRCVPISNHLYFYWYRQILGQKVEFLVSFYNNEISEKSEIFDDQFSVERPDGSNFTLKIRSTKLEDSAMYFCASSEWVGPTSYEQYFGPGTRLTVT.

This rearrangement joins TRBV18 to TRBJ2-7; 10 bases line up with TRBD2. Germline V CDR1 and CDR2: KGHSH, LQKENI. The CDR3 has 14 amino acids. With 1 base clipped from V and 7 bases from J, the junction kept 4 bases outside the gene matches. CDR3 amino acids: CASSPLAGGWEQYF. The CDR3, as DNA: TGTGCCAGCTCACCACTAGCGGGAGGTTGGGAGCAGTACTTC.

The chain joins TRBV4-3 to TRBJ2-1; 9 bases map to TRBD1. The CDR3 consists of 16 residues. Germline values: CDR1 LGHNA, CDR2 YSLEER. The trim removed 1 base at V and 4 bases at J, leaving 5 bases unmatched. The DNA of the CDR3 is TGCGCCAGCAGCCAAGGGGGACAGGGATTTTACAATGAGCAGTTCTTC. Amino acids: CASSQGGQGFYNEQFF.

The CDR3 nucleotides read TGTGCCAGCAGCCAAGATAGAGACAGAAACTATGGCTACACCTTC. This sequence encodes CASSQDRDRNYGYTF. The chain employs TRBV3-1 (or the pseudogene TRBV3-2) and TRBJ1-2; the D gene is possibly TRBD1 (5 bases). Germline V gene sequence: CDR1 LGHDT, CDR2 YNNKEL (reference sequence). Trimming shortened V by 0 bases and J by 2 bases, and 10 bases separated the two germline ends. This CDR3 spans 15 amino acids.

The genes are TRBV2 and TRBJ2-7; 8 bases map to TRBD1. This CDR3 is 13 amino acids long. Germline V gene data show CDR1 as SNHLY and CDR2 as FYNNEI. V lost 7 bases, J lost 2 bases, and 4 bases stayed unmatched. This CDR3 is CASNRQGTYEQYF. The DNA for the CDR3 is TGTGCCAGCAACCGACAGGGGACCTACGAGCAGTACTTC.

The V call is TRBV27, the J call TRBJ2-1, with TRBD2 identical over 9 bases. The CDR3 extends over 15 amino acids. CDR1 and CDR2 (germline): MNHEY, SMNVEV (reference sequence). Unmatched junction bases numbered 6, after V lost 0 bases and J lost 9 bases. The CDR3 loop reads CASSLSVAGAREQFF. The CDR3 coding sequence is TGTGCCAGCAGTTTATCCGTAGCGGGAGCACGTGAGCAGTTCTTC.

This sequence joins TRBV29-1 and TRBJ2-3, with D tentatively TRBD1 (5 bases). The V gene's germline CDR1 is SQVTM and CDR2 ANQGSEA. This CDR3 is built from 13 residues. The V end lost 4 bases, the J end lost 2 bases, and 10 bases lay between the germline ends. The CDR3 nucleotides are TGCAGCGTTGGGGGCAGAAACACAGATACGCAGTATTTT. Translation: CSVGGRNTDTQYF.

This chain links TRBV27 with TRBJ2-7; 10 nucleotides align to TRBD1. Germline V CDR1 and CDR2: MNHEY, SMNVEV (reference sequence). The CDR3 sequence is 15 residues long. V shed 5 bases, J shed 2 bases, and the junction held 6 bases outside the gene matches. This CDR3 is CASSHLGTGAYEQYF. The DNA of the CDR3 is TGTGCCAGCAGTCACCTCGGGACAGGGGCCTACGAGCAGTACTTC.

The chain carries TRBV10-3 and TRBJ2-7; 14 bases align to TRBD2. Germline V gene sequence: CDR1 ENHRY, CDR2 SYGVKD. The CDR3 extends over 15 amino acids. After removal of 6 bases from V and 5 bases from J, the junction contained 6 bases not matched to a gene. The CDR3 DNA sequence: TGTGCCATCAGGACTAGCGGGAGGGCCGGGGACGAGCAGTACTTC. This gives the protein CAIRTSGRAGDEQYF.

This chain connects TRBV7-8 to TRBJ2-7, with a tentative D call TRBD1 (5 bases). The germline V and J ends were trimmed by 0 bases and 1 base, with 13 bases remaining between them. CDR3 length: 16 residues. Germline CDR1 reads SGHVS; CDR2 reads FQNEAQ. The CDR3 DNA reads as TGTGCCAGCAGCTTAGCTGGCAGGGTAGGTTCCTACGAGCAGTACTTC. It encodes CASSLAGRVGSYEQYF.

This chain connects TRBV5-6 to TRBJ1-2; 10 bases line up with TRBD1. Trimming at V came to 3 bases and at J to 6 bases, leaving 2 bases not matched to a gene. This CDR3 is built from 13 residues. Germline V lookup: CDR1 SGHDT, CDR2 YYEEEE. The CDR3 DNA sequence: TGTGCCAGCAGCTGGGACAGGGGCGATGGCTACACCTTC. The encoded protein is CASSWDRGDGYTF.

This clone appeared a single time. The rearrangement joins TRBV15 to TRBJ1-5; D remains unclear. The CDR3 spans 15 residues. CDR1 is LNHNV, CDR2 YYDKDF, per germline (reference sequence). Trimming took off 1 base at V and 0 bases at J, with 7 bases between the two ends. CDR3: CATSRVAVSNQPQHF. The CDR3 nucleotides read TGTGCCACCAGCAGAGTTGCCGTTAGCAATCAGCCCCAGCATTTT.

The CDR3 DNA is TGTGCCACCAGCAGAGTGAAGGGAATTAACACTGAAGCTTTCTTT. Its translation is CATSRVKGINTEAFF. V usage is TRBV15 and J usage is TRBJ1-1; D call uncertain. Trimming stripped 1 base from V and 2 bases from J, with 11 bases between. The CDR3 has 15 amino acids. CDR1 LNHNV and CDR2 YYDKDF come from the germline V gene (reference sequence).

The chain has TRBV15 and TRBJ2-2; 7 bases map to TRBD1. Trimming cost V 4 bases and J 2 bases; bases outside gene matches: 4. Looked up from germline, CDR1 is LNHNV and CDR2 is YYDKDF (reference sequence). The CDR3 totals 15 residues. The CDR3 DNA sequence: TGTGCCACCAGCAAGGGACAGCGAAACACCGGGGAGCTGTTTTTT. Its translation is CATSKGQRNTGELFF.